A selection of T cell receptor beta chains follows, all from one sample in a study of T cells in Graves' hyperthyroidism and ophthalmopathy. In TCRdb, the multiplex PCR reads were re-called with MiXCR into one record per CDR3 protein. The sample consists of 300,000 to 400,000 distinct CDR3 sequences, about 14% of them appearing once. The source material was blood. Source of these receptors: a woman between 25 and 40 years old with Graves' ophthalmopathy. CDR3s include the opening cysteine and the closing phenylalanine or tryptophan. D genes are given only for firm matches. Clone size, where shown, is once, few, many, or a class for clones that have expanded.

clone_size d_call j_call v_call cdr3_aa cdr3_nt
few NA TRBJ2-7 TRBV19 CASMTTAGEQYF TGTGCCAGTATGACCACGGCAGGGGAGCAGTACTTC
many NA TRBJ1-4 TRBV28 CASSRRIGEKLFF TGTGCCAGCAGTCGCCGGATCGGAGAAAAACTGTTTTTT
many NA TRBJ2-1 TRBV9 CASGGGGSYNEQFF TGTGCCAGCGGCGGGGGCGGATCCTACAATGAGCAGTTCTTC
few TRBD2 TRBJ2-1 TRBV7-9 CASSLGLAGVGGEQFF TGTGCCAGCAGCTTAGGGCTAGCGGGGGTGGGAGGTGAGCAGTTCTTC
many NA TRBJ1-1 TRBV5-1 CASRWTVDTEAFF TGCGCCAGCAGATGGACGGTCGACACTGAAGCTTTCTTT
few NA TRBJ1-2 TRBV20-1 CSAPNKKYGYTF TGCAGTGCTCCCAATAAAAAATATGGCTACACCTTC
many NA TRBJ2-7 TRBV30 CAWRQSYEQYF TGTGCCTGGAGACAGTCCTACGAGCAGTACTTC
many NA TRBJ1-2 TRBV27 CASTRSGGANYGYTF TGTGCCAGCACCCGTAGCGGGGGAGCTAACTATGGCTACACCTTC
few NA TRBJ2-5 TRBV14 CASSQELDYVRQETQYF TGTGCCAGCAGCCAAGAGTTGGATTACGTACGACAAGAGACCCAGTACTTC
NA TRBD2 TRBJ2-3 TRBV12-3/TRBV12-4 CASNIRGGPDTQYF TGTGCCAGCAATATACGGGGGGGCCCAGATACGCAGTATTTT
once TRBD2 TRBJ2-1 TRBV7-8 CASGFVAGANEQFF TGTGCCAGCGGCTTTGTAGCGGGGGCTAATGAGCAGTTCTTC
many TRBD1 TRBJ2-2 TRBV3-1 CASSQTTGGGVGELFF TGTGCCAGCAGCCAGACGACAGGGGGAGGTGTCGGGGAGCTGTTTTTT
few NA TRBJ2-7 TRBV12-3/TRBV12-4 CASSLRTAQDEQYF TGTGCCAGCAGTTTACGGACAGCTCAGGACGAGCAGTACTTC
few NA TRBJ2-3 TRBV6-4 CASSEASLGTDTQYF TGTGCCAGCAGTGAGGCTAGCCTAGGCACAGATACGCAGTATTTT
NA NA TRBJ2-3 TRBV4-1 CASSQVWKGVQDTQYF TGCGCCAGCAGCCAAGTTTGGAAGGGGGTCCAAGATACGCAGTATTTT
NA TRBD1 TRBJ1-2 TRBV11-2 CASSGLTGTGGSGYTF TGTGCCAGCAGCGGACTGACTGGGACAGGGGGAAGTGGCTACACCTTC
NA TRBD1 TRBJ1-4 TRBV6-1 CASSRDRGRDNEKLFF TGTGCCAGCAGTCGGGACAGGGGGCGCGATAATGAAAAACTGTTTTTT
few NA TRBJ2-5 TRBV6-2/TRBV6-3 CASTLSPASGGGETQYF TGTGCCAGCACCCTATCCCCCGCGTCGGGGGGCGGAGAGACCCAGTACTTC
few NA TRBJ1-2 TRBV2 CASSADTNYGYTF TGTGCCAGCAGCGCGGACACTAACTATGGCTACACCTTC
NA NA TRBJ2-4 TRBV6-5 CASSYSQIAKNIQYF TGTGCCAGCAGTTACTCCCAGATAGCCAAAAACATTCAGTACTTC
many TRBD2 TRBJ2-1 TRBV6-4 CASSDSGLATDEQFF TGTGCCAGCAGTGATTCGGGACTAGCGACCGATGAGCAGTTCTTC
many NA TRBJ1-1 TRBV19 CASSIAGGSTEAFF TGTGCCAGTAGTATAGCAGGCGGAAGCACTGAAGCTTTCTTT
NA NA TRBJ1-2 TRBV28 CASRGDVYTF TGTGCCAGCCGAGGGGATGTCTACACCTTC
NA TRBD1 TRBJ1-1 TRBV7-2 CASSFRGLGTEAFF TGTGCCAGCAGCTTCAGGGGGCTCGGCACTGAAGCTTTCTTT
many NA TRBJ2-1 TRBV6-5 CASSYSHSYNEQFF TGTGCCAGCAGTTACTCCCACTCCTACAATGAGCAGTTCTTC
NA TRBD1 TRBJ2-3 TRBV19 CASTLGQGGTDTQYF TGTGCCAGTACCCTGGGACAGGGGGGCACAGATACGCAGTATTTT
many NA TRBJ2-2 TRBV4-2 CASSQPTGTGELFF TGTGCCAGCAGCCAGCCAACGGGGACCGGGGAGCTGTTTTTT
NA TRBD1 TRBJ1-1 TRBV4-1 CASSQFPRGDRLNTEAFF TGCGCCAGCAGCCAATTTCCCCGCGGGGACAGGTTGAACACTGAAGCTTTCTTT
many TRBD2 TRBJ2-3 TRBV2 CATPSGGARTDTQYF TGTGCCACCCCTAGCGGGGGGGCGAGGACAGATACGCAGTATTTT
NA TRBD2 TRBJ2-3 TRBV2 CARSEAGGSDTQYF TGTGCCAGGAGTGAGGCGGGAGGATCAGATACGCAGTATTTT
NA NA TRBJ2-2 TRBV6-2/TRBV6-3 CASSYLRVTADTGELFF TGTGCCAGCAGTTACTTAAGGGTTACCGCGGACACCGGGGAGCTGTTTTTT
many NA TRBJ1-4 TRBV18 CASSPERQLGEKLFF TGTGCCAGCTCACCCGAACGTCAACTAGGGGAAAAACTGTTTTTT
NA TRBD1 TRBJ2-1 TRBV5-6 CASSFGQGAHEQFF TGTGCCAGCAGCTTTGGACAGGGGGCCCATGAGCAGTTCTTC
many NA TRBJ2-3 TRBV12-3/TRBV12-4 CASSFLQNTDTQYF TGTGCCAGCAGTTTCTTACAGAACACAGATACGCAGTATTTT
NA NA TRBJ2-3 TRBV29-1 CSVNGNTDTQYF TGCAGCGTAAATGGGAACACAGATACGCAGTATTTT
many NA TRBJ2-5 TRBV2 CASTNLGNVYETQYF TGTGCCAGCACTAACTTAGGGAACGTATACGAGACCCAGTACTTC
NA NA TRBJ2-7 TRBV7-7 CASSLLDKSEQYF TGTGCTAGCAGCTTATTGGACAAGTCCGAGCAGTACTTC
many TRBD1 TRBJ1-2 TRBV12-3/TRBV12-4 CASSLAGTGYNYGYTF TGTGCCAGCAGTTTAGCCGGGACAGGTTATAACTATGGCTACACCTTC
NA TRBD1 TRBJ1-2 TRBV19 CASRQQDRGPGGYTF TGTGCCAGTAGACAGCAGGACAGGGGGCCTGGTGGCTACACCTTC
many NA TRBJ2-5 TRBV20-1 CSAWDRGGETQYF TGCAGTGCTTGGGACCGAGGTGGTGAGACCCAGTACTTC
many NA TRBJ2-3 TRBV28 CASRSGTSTDTQYF TGTGCCAGCAGAAGCGGAACTAGCACAGATACGCAGTATTTT
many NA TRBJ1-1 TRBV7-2 CASSLGIITEAFF TGTGCCAGCAGCTTAGGTATCATCACTGAAGCTTTCTTT
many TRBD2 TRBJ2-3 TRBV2 CASRTSVSTDTQYF TGTGCCAGCAGGACTAGCGTTAGCACAGATACGCAGTATTTT
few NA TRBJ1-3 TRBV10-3 CATGGDSGNTIYF TGTGCCACAGGAGGGGACTCTGGAAACACCATATATTTT
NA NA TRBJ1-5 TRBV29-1 CSVGGQDSNQPQHF TGCAGCGTGGGGGGCCAGGATAGCAATCAGCCCCAGCATTTT
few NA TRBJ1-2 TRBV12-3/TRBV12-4 CASSLRTEVYGYTF TGTGCCAGCAGTTTACGGACTGAAGTTTATGGCTACACCTTC
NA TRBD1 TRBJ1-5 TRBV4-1 CASSHTGQGSNQPQHF TGCGCCAGCAGCCATACCGGACAGGGAAGCAATCAGCCCCAGCATTTT
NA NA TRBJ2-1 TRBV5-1 CASSLPPGKRANEQFF TGCGCCAGCAGCTTGCCCCCGGGGAAGAGGGCGAATGAGCAGTTCTTC
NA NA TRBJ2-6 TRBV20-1 CSARDQGPGANVLTF TGCAGTGCTAGAGATCAGGGACCCGGGGCCAACGTCCTGACTTTC
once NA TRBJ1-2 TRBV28 CASSLKGYGYAF TGTGCCAGCAGTTTAAAGGGGTATGGCTACGCCTTC
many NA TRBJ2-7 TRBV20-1 CSGGPGPGEQYF TGCAGTGGAGGGCCGGGACCGGGGGAGCAGTACTTC
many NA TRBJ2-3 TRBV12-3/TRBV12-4 CASSIGGGLSGDTQYF TGTGCCAGCAGTATAGGGGGGGGGCTCTCGGGAGATACGCAGTATTTT
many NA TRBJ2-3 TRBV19 CASTSLQGTDTQYF TGTGCCAGTACCAGCCTACAGGGTACAGATACGCAGTATTTT
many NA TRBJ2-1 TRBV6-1 CASKGGMKQFF TGTGCCAGCAAGGGGGGGATGAAGCAGTTCTTC